The 28 T cell receptor beta chains reported below all come from one sample, sequenced in a study of blood T cell repertoires in COVID-19. TCRdb keeps only in-frame clones here, not all; method: immunoSEQ multiplex PCR. The table lists approximately 470,000 clones, about 85% of them singletons, with 0.7% in the top ten. Specimen: PBMCs or T cells enriched from blood (not recorded which). These TCRs come from a woman aged 18-29 years who had recovered from COVID-19.

The V and J genes are TRBV29-1 and TRBJ2-5, with 8 bases identical to TRBD1. After removal of 7 bases from V and 3 bases from J, the junction contained 7 bases not matched to a gene. The length of the CDR3 is 13 residues. Germline CDR1 reads SQVTM; CDR2 reads ANQGSEA. CDR3 DNA: TGCAGCGGCGGACAGGGAGGCGAAGAGACCCAGTACTTC. This encodes CSGGQGGEETQYF. The full variable domain, completed using reference TRBV29-1 and TRBJ2-5, is SAVISQKPSRDICQRGTSLTIQCQVDSQVTMMFWYRQQPGQSLTLIATANQGSEATYESGFVIDKFPISRPNLTFSTLTVSNMSPEDSSIYLCSGGQGGEETQYFGPGTRLLVL.

This clone came up a few times. The genes are TRBV5-5 and TRBJ2-1; 12 bases are shared with TRBD1. Germline V gene sequence: CDR1 SGHKS, CDR2 YYEKEE (reference sequence). With 1 base clipped from V and 5 bases from J, the junction kept 4 bases outside the gene matches. CDR3 length equals 16 residues. This CDR3 is CASSLRGQGANNEQFF. CDR3 in DNA: TGTGCCAGCAGCTTGCGGGGACAGGGGGCGAACAATGAGCAGTTCTTC.

The rearrangement joins TRBV2 to TRBJ1-5, with TRBD1 as a possible D gene (5 bases). Trimming removed 9 bases at V and 5 bases at J, with 14 bases between. Germline lookup yields CDR1 SNHLY and CDR2 FYNNEI. This CDR3 region has 13 residues. As DNA, the CDR3 is TGTGCCAGTATCGGGACTTGGGATCAGCCCCAGCATTTT. Translation gives CASIGTWDQPQHF.

Only one count was recorded for this clone. V gene TRBV28 combines with J gene TRBJ1-2; D is perhaps TRBD1 (5 bases). Per germline, CDR1 MDHEN and CDR2 SYDVKM. The germline V and J ends were trimmed by 3 bases and 7 bases, with 15 bases remaining between them. The CDR3 totals 14 residues. The CDR3 spells CASSFGGTTGGYTF. The DNA for the CDR3 is TGTGCCAGCAGTTTCGGAGGGACCACTGGTGGCTACACCTTC.

This rearrangement joins TRBV7-9 to TRBJ1-2; the D gene is possibly TRBD1 (5 bases). The CDR3 runs to 14 residues. Trimming cost V 3 bases and J 1 base, with 9 bases left between them. The germline V gene encodes CDR1 SEHNR and CDR2 FQNEAQ (reference sequence). The CDR3 reads CASSFPGINYGYTF. The CDR3 DNA sequence: TGTGCCAGCAGCTTCCCAGGGATTAACTATGGCTACACCTTC.

The chain has TRBV6-1 and TRBJ2-7; 9 bases line up with TRBD1. V lost 2 bases to trimming and J lost 7 bases; unmatched junction nucleotides: 6. Germline V gene sequence: CDR1 MNHNS, CDR2 SASEGT. CDR3 length equals 14 residues. CDR3 coding DNA: TGTGCCAGCAGTGAATTACAGGGGGCGCGTGAGCAGTACTTC. Its protein is CASSELQGAREQYF.

The chain employs TRBV6-4 and TRBJ1-3; 8 bases are a match to TRBD1. Unmatched junction bases numbered 22, after V lost 2 bases and J lost 1 base. Germline V gene sequence: CDR1 MRHNA, CDR2 SNTAGT. This CDR3 comprises 22 residues. CDR3 DNA sequence: TGTGCCAGCAGTGACCCTAAAGGGACAGGTTTCTTTACTTTCGGGTCTGGAAACACCATATATTTT. The encoded protein is CASSDPKGTGFFTFGSGNTIYF.

V is TRBV11-1 and J is TRBJ2-1; weak D call: TRBD2 (5 bases). This CDR3 has 16 residues. V shed 5 bases and J shed 3 bases, with 17 bases lying between them. Germline assignment: CDR1 SGHAT and CDR2 FQDESV (reference sequence). This CDR3 reads CASSREGGAIYNEQFF. The CDR3 region has the DNA TGTGCCAGCAGCCGCGAAGGAGGCGCTATCTACAATGAGCAGTTCTTC.

The chain carries TRBV29-1 and TRBJ2-1, with a tentative D call TRBD1 (6 bases). Looked up from germline, CDR1 is SQVTM and CDR2 is ANQGSEA. Trimming cost V 6 bases and J 1 base, with 10 bases left between them. This CDR3 contains 13 residues. The CDR3, as DNA: TGCAGCGTGTTACAGGGTTCCTACAATGAGCAGTTCTTC. The encoded protein is CSVLQGSYNEQFF.

V usage is TRBV28 and J usage is TRBJ2-2, with 7 bases fitting TRBD1. The V and J ends lost 7 bases and 0 bases, in that order; junction bases with no gene match: 8. Germline CDR1 is MDHEN and CDR2 is SYDVKM. CDR3 length: 16 residues. The CDR3 reads CASITWDRTNTGELFF. In DNA, the CDR3 is TGTGCCAGCATTACATGGGACAGAACGAACACCGGGGAGCTGTTTTTT.

On this clone: The same CDR3 also results from other DNA sequences found in this sample. V gene TRBV28 combines with J gene TRBJ1-2; D is uncertain. The V gene's germline CDR1 is MDHEN and CDR2 SYDVKM. V was trimmed by 4 bases and J by 4 bases, leaving 10 bases between them. The length of the CDR3 is 13 residues. CDR3 in DNA: TGTGCCAGCAGTTCCGGACTGAGCTATGGCTACACCTTC. Its translation: CASSSGLSYGYTF.

CDR3 nucleotides: TGTGCCAGCAGCTTAGGAGGCGGGGGACTACGAAATCCTGAGCAGTTCTTC. Protein product: CASSLGGGGLRNPEQFF. The chain has TRBV7-6 and TRBJ2-1; 7 bases are shared with TRBD2. Losses at the gene ends were 1 base for V and 9 bases for J; bases not matched to a gene: 15. Germline V gene data show CDR1 as SGHVS and CDR2 as FNYEAQ. This CDR3 is 17 amino acids long.

In its sample, this clone was seen once. The CDR3 region has the DNA TGCGCCAGCAGCCCTCCGGGGGGGCGGGTGGACACTGAAGCTTTCTTT. Protein product: CASSPPGGRVDTEAFF. This chain uses TRBV4-1 with TRBJ1-1; D might be TRBD1 (6 bases). The CDR3 has 16 residues. CDR1 is MGHRA and CDR2 is YSYEKL in the germline V gene. V gave up 4 bases and J gave up 3 bases, with 18 bases separating them.

The chain couples TRBV30 to TRBJ1-2; the D is unclear. Germline V gene lookup returns CDR1 GTSNPN and CDR2 SVGIG (reference sequence). V shed 2 bases and J shed 6 bases, with 10 bases lying between them. This CDR3 comprises 12 residues. The CDR3 region is CAWSFTADGYTF. For the CDR3, the DNA is TGTGCCTGGAGTTTCACAGCCGATGGCTACACCTTC.

The chain employs TRBV7-2 and TRBJ1-2, with a possible D match to TRBD1 (6 bases). This CDR3 is built from 13 residues. The V end was cut by 4 bases, the J end by 6 bases, with 12 bases between. Germline lookup yields CDR1 SGHTA and CDR2 FQGNSA. The CDR3 nucleotides read TGTGCCAGCAGCTGGGACGCAGGGGATGGCTACACCTTC. Translating it yields CASSWDAGDGYTF.

The rearrangement joins TRBV25-1 to TRBJ2-1; the match to TRBD2 covers 10 bases. Trimming took 6 bases from V and 9 from J; bases not matched to a gene: 14. CDR3 length: 16 residues. CDR1 and CDR2 from the germline V gene are MGHDK and SYGVNS. The CDR3 reads CASRNPKRGGMSEQFF. Here the CDR3 DNA reads TGTGCCAGCAGGAACCCAAAGCGGGGGGGCATGAGTGAGCAGTTCTTC. Supplemented by reference TRBV25-1 and TRBJ2-1, the full variable domain reads EADIYQTPRYLVIGTGKKITLECSQTMGHDKMYWYQQDPGMELHLIHYSYGVNSTEKGDLSSESTVSRIRTEHFPLTLESARPSHTSQYLCASRNPKRGGMSEQFFGPGTRLTVL.

The J gene is TRBJ2-3, the V gene TRBV18; D unresolved. V was clipped by 3 bases and J by 2 bases, with 9 bases between them. The CDR3 consists of 14 residues. The V gene's germline CDR1 is KGHSH and CDR2 LQKENI. CDR3 sequence: CASSPLQSTDTQYF. CDR3 sequence (DNA): TGTGCCAGCTCACCGCTCCAGTCCACAGATACGCAGTATTTT.

The chain is built from TRBV6-4 and TRBJ1-1; 7 bases agree with TRBD1. There are 14 residues in the CDR3. Germline V gene data show CDR1 as MRHNA and CDR2 as SNTAGT. V shed 4 bases, J shed 3 bases, and the junction held 5 bases outside the gene matches. The CDR3 reads CASSGGGEDTEAFF. The CDR3 region has the DNA TGTGCCAGCAGTGGAGGGGGCGAGGACACTGAAGCTTTCTTT.

The CDR3 loop is CASSPQGSNTEAFF. The CDR3, as DNA: TGTGCCAGCAGTCCCCAGGGAAGCAACACTGAAGCTTTCTTT. The rearrangement uses TRBV2 and TRBJ1-1, with D tentatively TRBD1 (5 bases). Germline-derived CDR1 and CDR2 are SNHLY and FYNNEI. V was clipped by 5 bases and J by 2 bases, with 12 bases between them. The CDR3 covers 14 residues.

The rearrangement uses TRBV7-9 and TRBJ1-5; the D gene is possibly TRBD1 (6 bases). V was clipped by 5 bases and J by 2 bases, with 16 bases between them. The CDR3 is made up of 16 amino acids. Germline loops: CDR1 SEHNR, CDR2 FQNEAQ (reference sequence). The CDR3 is CASSPIIWTGNQPQHF. DNA of the CDR3: TGTGCCAGCAGCCCAATAATTTGGACAGGCAATCAGCCCCAGCATTTT.

The gene calls are TRBV5-4 and TRBJ2-3; 11 bases line up with TRBD2. V dropped 5 bases and J dropped 10; count of bases not matched to a gene: 15. Germline loops: CDR1 SGHNT, CDR2 YYREEE (reference sequence). The CDR3 covers 16 residues. For the CDR3, the DNA is TGTGCCAGCAGTCCACATAGCGGGGGGGCCAATATGGCGCAGTATTTT. Its translation is CASSPHSGGANMAQYF.

V gene TRBV10-2 combines with J gene TRBJ2-1; 8 nucleotides line up with TRBD2. V gave up 8 bases and J gave up 0 bases; unmatched junction bases: 12. Germline values: CDR1 WSHSY, CDR2 SAAADI. The CDR3 totals 17 residues. CDR3 amino acids: CASYLAGSLSSYNEQFF. In nucleotides, the CDR3 is TGCGCCAGCTACCTAGCGGGTTCTCTCAGCTCCTACAATGAGCAGTTCTTC.

The V call is TRBV7-9, the J call TRBJ1-3, with no clear D. Germline loops: CDR1 SEHNR, CDR2 FQNEAQ (reference sequence). The CDR3 is 13 residues long. V lost 6 bases and J 6 bases, leaving 12 bases between the germline ends. As DNA, the CDR3 is TGTGCCAGCAGATTGGACTTGGCAAACACCATATATTTT. As protein: CASRLDLANTIYF.

This clone was seen once. The chain couples TRBV3-1 (or the pseudogene TRBV3-2) to TRBJ2-7; the match to TRBD1 covers 8 bases. The CDR3 spans 15 residues. J gave up 6 bases and V 0 bases, and 7 bases lay outside the gene matches. Per germline, CDR1 LGHDT and CDR2 YNNKEL (reference sequence). This chain's CDR3 is CASSQDRTGRSEQYF. The CDR3 bases are TGTGCCAGCAGCCAAGACAGGACAGGGAGGTCCGAGCAGTACTTC.

The chain combines TRBV13 with TRBJ2-1; 10 positions match TRBD2. The CDR3 extends over 14 amino acids. CDR1 and CDR2 from the germline V gene are PRHDT and FYEKMQ (reference sequence). Trimming removed 6 bases from V and 9 bases from J; junction bases left unmatched: 8. The CDR3 loop reads CASRKAGGPSEQFF. In nucleotides, the CDR3 is TGTGCCAGCAGAAAAGCGGGGGGGCCTTCTGAGCAGTTCTTC.

The gene calls are TRBV2 and TRBJ2-3; the match to TRBD2 covers 10 bases. Trimming cost V 5 bases and J 2 bases; bases outside gene matches: 10. This CDR3 comprises 17 residues. CDR1 is SNHLY, CDR2 FYNNEI, per germline. CDR3 DNA sequence: TGTGCCAGCAGTCAAGGGGGACTAGCGCAGCACACAGATACGCAGTATTTT. Translation gives CASSQGGLAQHTDTQYF.

This clone has just one count. J is TRBJ1-3 and V is TRBV2; possibly TRBD1 for D (5 bases). Per the germline V gene, CDR1 is SNHLY and CDR2 is FYNNEI. Trimming left V 6 bases short and J 0 bases short, with 18 bases between. The CDR3 extends over 17 amino acids. The CDR3 sequence is CASRAYGAGSSGNTIYF. The CDR3 DNA reads TGTGCCAGCAGGGCGTATGGGGCAGGATCCTCTGGAAACACCATATATTTT.

This clone occurred once. V is TRBV5-6 and J is TRBJ2-3; 12 bases line up with TRBD2. From germline, CDR1 is SGHDT and CDR2 YYEEEE. V was clipped by 1 base and J by 5 bases; unmatched bases: 5. This CDR3 comprises 16 residues. The CDR3 sequence: CASSLLLAGGIDTQYF. In DNA form, the CDR3 reads TGTGCCAGCAGCTTGTTACTAGCGGGGGGAATAGATACGCAGTATTTT.